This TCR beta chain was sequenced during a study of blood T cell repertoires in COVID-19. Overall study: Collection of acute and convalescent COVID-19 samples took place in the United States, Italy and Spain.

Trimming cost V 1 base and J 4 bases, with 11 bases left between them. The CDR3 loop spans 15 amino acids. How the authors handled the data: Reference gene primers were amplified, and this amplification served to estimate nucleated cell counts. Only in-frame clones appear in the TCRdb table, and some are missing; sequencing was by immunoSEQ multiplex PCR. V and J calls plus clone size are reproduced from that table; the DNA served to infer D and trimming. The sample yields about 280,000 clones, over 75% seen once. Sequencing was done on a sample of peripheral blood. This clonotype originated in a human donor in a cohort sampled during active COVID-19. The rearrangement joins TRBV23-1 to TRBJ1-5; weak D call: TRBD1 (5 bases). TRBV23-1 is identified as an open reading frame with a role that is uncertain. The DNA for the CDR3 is TGCGCCAGCAGTCAATGGAGGGGCAGAAATCAGCCCCAGCATTTT. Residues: CASSQWRGRNQPQHF.